Each of the 5 T cell receptor beta chains below was sequenced from the same sample in a study of blood T cell repertoires in COVID-19. TCRdb's copy holds only in-frame clones and misses some; the assay was immunoSEQ multiplex PCR. This table holds 150,000 or so clones, just over 85% found once. Sequencing was done on a sample of peripheral blood. The receptor set was obtained from a man in his sixties with acute or convalescent COVID-19.

This chain uses TRBV11-2 with TRBJ1-5; TRBD1 agrees at 7 bases. The CDR3 sequence is 15 residues long. CDR1 and CDR2 from the germline V gene are SGHAT and FQNNGV. The J segment lost 2 bases and the V segment lost 0 bases, leaving 1 base of the junction unmatched. This CDR3 is CASSLDGTGNQPQHF. DNA of the CDR3: TGTGCCAGCAGCTTAGATGGGACAGGCAATCAGCCCCAGCATTTT.

J is TRBJ2-7 and V is TRBV21-1; TRBD2 is taken as the D call from the table, unchecked against the DNA. TRBV21-1 is a documented pseudogene. The CDR3 spans 21 residues. CDR3 in amino acids: CASSKGEGTSGRARGSYEQYF. CDR3 sequence (DNA): TGTGCCAGCAGCAAAGGAGAAGGGACTAGCGGGAGGGCCCGTGGCTCCTACGAGCAGTACTTC.

The gene calls are TRBV6-5 and TRBJ2-3; weak D call: TRBD2 (7 bases). The germline gives CDR1 MNHEY, CDR2 SVGAGI. Trimming took off 7 bases at V and 4 bases at J, with 18 bases between the two ends. CDR3 length: 15 residues. The CDR3 DNA reads TGTGCCAGCACCGGGGGCGGGAGAAGGGCAGATACGCAGTATTTT. Its translation: CASTGGGRRADTQYF.

The rearrangement joins TRBV21-1 to TRBJ2-4; the table's TRBD2 call for D was not verified on the DNA. TRBV21-1 is a pseudogene segment. There are 18 residues in the CDR3. The CDR3 bases are TGTGCCAGCAGCTCCCTAAGGGCGGGAGGGGAAGCCCAAAACATTCAGTACTTC. Its translation is CASSSLRAGGEAQNIQYF.

The chain joins TRBV7-9 to TRBJ2-7; 7 nucleotides match TRBD1. Looked up from germline, CDR1 is SEHNR and CDR2 is FQNEAQ (reference sequence). The CDR3 has 17 amino acids. With 5 bases clipped from V and 7 bases from J, the junction kept 20 bases outside the gene matches. CDR3 amino acids: CASSLPVRDSNFREQYF. Here the CDR3 DNA reads TGTGCCAGCAGCCTCCCAGTCCGGGACAGCAATTTTAGGGAGCAGTACTTC. Filled out from reference TRBV7-9 and TRBJ2-7, the complete variable domain reads DTGVSQNPRHKITKRGQNVTFRCDPISEHNRLYWYRQTLGQGPEFLTYFQNEAQLEKSRLLSDRFSAERPKGSFSTLEIQRTEQGDSAMYLCASSLPVRDSNFREQYFGPGTRLTVT.